This T cell receptor (beta chain) was profiled in a study of shared clonotypes between healthy human individuals. This clone has just a few counts. What it binds is unknown. Study-level findings and limits: Sampling covered nothing but blood. Tissue TCR repertoires likely differ from those found in blood.

The CDR3 is 14 amino acids. The V gene's germline CDR1 is MNHNS and CDR2 SASEGT. V lost 4 bases to trimming and J lost 5 bases; unmatched junction nucleotides: 7. Evenly divided among several immunoSEQ plates was the genomic DNA of each subset. Each unsorted PBMC replicate got 300 ng genomic DNA, roughly 30,000 genomes. Method: immunoSEQ multiplex PCR; TCRdb's copy keeps in-frame clones and lacks some. The table has 490,000 or so clones, around three quarters seen once. Sequencing was carried out using PBMCs. This chain connects TRBV6-1 to TRBJ1-1; 7 bases are shared with TRBD1. The clonotype was recovered from a woman aged 35 to 49 in good health. Some clones in this sample may be carry-over from other donors' samples. CDR3 bases: TGTGCCAGCAGTGCTACAGGGGCAGGGACTGAAGCTTTCTTT. Its protein product is CASSATGAGTEAFF.